These T cell receptor beta chains were read from a single sample in a study of blood T cell repertoires in COVID-19. TCRdb's copy holds only in-frame clones and misses some; the assay was immunoSEQ multiplex PCR. The sample holds over 200,000 clones, about 87% seen once. Sequenced sample: PBMCs or T cells enriched from blood (not recorded which). These receptors all stem from a woman aged 25 to 39 who had been exposed to COVID-19. Each CDR3 is given without its conserved first and last residue.

v_call	j_call	cdr3_length	cdr3_aa
TRBV7-2	TRBJ1-1	11	ASSLVQNTEAF
TRBV29-1	TRBJ1-2	11	SVASGTGYGYT
TRBV5-1	TRBJ2-7	9	ASSPGYEQY
TRBV10-3	TRBJ1-4	12	AISESGPNEKLF
TRBV10-3	TRBJ2-2	12	AISERRDTGELF
TRBV5-5	TRBJ1-5	14	ASSPLQGDRRQPQH
TRBV4-1	TRBJ2-6	14	ASSQESGSGANVLT
TRBV5-5	TRBJ1-1	11	ASSYGQLTEAF
TRBV29-1	TRBJ2-5	13	SVAGTVKREETQY
TRBV6-5	TRBJ2-3	11	ASRKTRADTQY
TRBV29-1	TRBJ1-1	13	SVDSMGGGSTEAF
TRBV6-5	TRBJ1-5	11	ASATVSNQPQH
TRBV11-2	TRBJ2-1	13	ASSLGLAGGPGQF
TRBV5-1	TRBJ2-2	10	ASSPNTGELF
TRBV30	TRBJ1-2	12	AWSPGQWVGGYT
TRBV7-9	TRBJ1-2	10	AVGQGAYGYT
TRBV5-1	TRBJ1-2	15	ASSLRGQADSNYGYT
TRBV28	TRBJ1-2	13	ASREPGTFGSGYT
TRBV3-1/TRBV3-2	TRBJ2-2	12	ASSLGQHAGELF
TRBV6-5	TRBJ1-2	11	ASRGGDNYGYT
TRBV30	TRBJ1-2	9	AWIRGYGYT
TRBV5-1	TRBJ2-3	13	ASSLEASGTDTQY
TRBV13	TRBJ1-1	14	ASSFGTGAWSTEAF
TRBV11-3	TRBJ2-3	15	ASSRTSGRAGTDTQY
TRBV6-5	TRBJ2-1	11	ASSLTSPNEQF
TRBV12-2	TRBJ2-7	14	ASRLGRTGDSYEQY
TRBV19	TRBJ2-1	14	ASSIDQWSSYNEQF
TRBV29-1	TRBJ1-1	10	SAGQIPFEAF
TRBV6-1	TRBJ1-6	16	ASSEPGAAIGGNSPLH
TRBV29-1	TRBJ2-3	14	SVEDPPHGGTDTQY
TRBV5-6	TRBJ1-2	13	ASSLYLGTGLGYT
TRBV10-2	TRBJ2-2	13	ASRSGEFHTGELF
TRBV7-9	TRBJ1-1	10	ASSPDKPEAF
TRBV9	TRBJ2-3	15	ASSVGPAGELMDTQY
TRBV6-5	TRBJ1-2	11	ASSTGDSSGYT
TRBV19	TRBJ2-1	11	ASSMQGRGEQF
TRBV18	TRBJ2-5	14	ASSRSGRANQETQY
TRBV27	TRBJ1-5	12	ASSRDRGIQPQH